This T cell receptor beta chain was observed in a study of vaccination and CD4 T cells after COVID-19. Whole-study results and caveats: For SARS-CoV-2-reactive clonotypes, the median went from around 20 to 38, a nonsignificant increase.

Cultured CD4+ T cell DNA underwent sequencing with the Oncomine TCR Beta short-read assay. TCRdb re-analysed the PCR reads in MiXCR, keeping a single row per CDR3 protein. Of 25,000 to 30,000 distinct CDR3 sequences listed, about two thirds are singletons. This CDR3 region has 15 residues. Trimming pared 1 base from V and 9 bases from J, leaving 13 bases between. Germline CDR1 and CDR2: SGHVS and FQNEAQ. Notes on this clonotype: The antigen is unknown.

Noted treatment: 10-day PBMC culture with coronavirus spike peptide pools or control peptides (ViraFEST assay). Cell culture was performed with two million PBMCs per well in the presence of about 11 IU/ml IL-2 and 7.5 to 10 ug/ml peptide pools. This receptor was identified in a human donor who received a COVID-19 vaccine. This rearrangement joins TRBV7-8 to TRBJ1-6, with TRBD1 as a possible D gene (5 bases). The input for sequencing was CD4+ T cells from blood, cultured in vitro, taken after SARS-CoV-2 vaccination. The CDR3 is CASSLGRGESSPLHF. The DNA for the CDR3 is TGTGCCAGCAGCTTAGGCCGGGGGGAAAGTTCACCCCTCCACTTT.